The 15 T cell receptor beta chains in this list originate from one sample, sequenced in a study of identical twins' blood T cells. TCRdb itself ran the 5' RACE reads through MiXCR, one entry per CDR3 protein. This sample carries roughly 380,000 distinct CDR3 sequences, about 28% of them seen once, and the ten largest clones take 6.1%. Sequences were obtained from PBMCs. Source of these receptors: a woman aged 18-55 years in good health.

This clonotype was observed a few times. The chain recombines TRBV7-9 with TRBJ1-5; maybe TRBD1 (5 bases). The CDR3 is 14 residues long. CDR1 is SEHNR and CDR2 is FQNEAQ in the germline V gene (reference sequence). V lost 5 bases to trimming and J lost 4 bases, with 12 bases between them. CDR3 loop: CASSQTTDNQPQHF. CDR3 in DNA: TGTGCCAGCAGCCAAACGACAGATAATCAGCCCCAGCATTTT.

The CDR3 reads CASSFVGDQPQHF. Here the CDR3 DNA reads TGTGCCAGCAGTTTTGTGGGGGACCAGCCCCAGCATTTT. V gene TRBV5-6 combines with J gene TRBJ1-5; possibly TRBD1 for D (5 bases). Germline-derived CDR1 and CDR2 are SGHDT and YYEEEE. The CDR3 has 13 amino acids. V gave up 5 bases and J gave up 7 bases, with 13 bases separating them.

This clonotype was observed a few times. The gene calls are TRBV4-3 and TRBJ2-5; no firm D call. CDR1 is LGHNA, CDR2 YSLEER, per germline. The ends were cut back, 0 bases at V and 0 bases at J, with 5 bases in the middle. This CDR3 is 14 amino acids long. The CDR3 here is CASSQETNQETQYF. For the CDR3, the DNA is TGCGCCAGCAGCCAAGAAACGAACCAAGAGACCCAGTACTTC.

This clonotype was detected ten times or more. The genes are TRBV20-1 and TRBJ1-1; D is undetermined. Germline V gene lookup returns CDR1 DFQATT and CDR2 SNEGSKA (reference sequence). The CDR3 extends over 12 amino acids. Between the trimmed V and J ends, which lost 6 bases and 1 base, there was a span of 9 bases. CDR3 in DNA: TGCAGTGCCAACCTGGGGAACACTGAAGCTTTCTTT. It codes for CSANLGNTEAFF.

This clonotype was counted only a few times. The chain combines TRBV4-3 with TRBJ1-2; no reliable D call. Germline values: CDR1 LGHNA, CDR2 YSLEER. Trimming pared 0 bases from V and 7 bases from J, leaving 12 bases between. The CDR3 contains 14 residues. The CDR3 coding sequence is TGCGCCAGCAGCCAAGAAAGAGGCGGGTCTGGCTACACCTTC. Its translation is CASSQERGGSGYTF.

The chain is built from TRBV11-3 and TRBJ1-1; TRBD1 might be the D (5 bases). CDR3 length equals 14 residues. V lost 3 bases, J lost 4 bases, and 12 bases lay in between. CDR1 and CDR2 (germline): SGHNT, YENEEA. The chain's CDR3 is CASSLKGWVTEAFF. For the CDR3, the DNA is TGTGCCAGCAGCTTGAAGGGGTGGGTCACTGAAGCTTTCTTT.

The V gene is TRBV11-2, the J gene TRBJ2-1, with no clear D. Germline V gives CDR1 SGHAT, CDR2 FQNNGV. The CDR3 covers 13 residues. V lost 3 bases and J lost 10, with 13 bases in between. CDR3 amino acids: CASSLDPGYEQFF. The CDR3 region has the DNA TGTGCCAGCAGCTTGGATCCGGGCTACGAGCAGTTCTTC.

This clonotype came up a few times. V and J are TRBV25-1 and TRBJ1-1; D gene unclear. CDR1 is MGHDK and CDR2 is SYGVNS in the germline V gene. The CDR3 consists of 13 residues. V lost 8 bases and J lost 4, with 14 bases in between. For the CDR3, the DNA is TGTGCCAGCTCGAACGGGATCTTCACTGAAGCTTTCTTT. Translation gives CASSNGIFTEAFF.

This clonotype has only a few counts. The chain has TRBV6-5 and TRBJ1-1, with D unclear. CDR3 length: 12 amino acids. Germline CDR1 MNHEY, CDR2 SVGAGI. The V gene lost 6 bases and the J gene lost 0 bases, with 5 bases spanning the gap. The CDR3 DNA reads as TGTGCCAGCAGGGGGATGAACACTGAAGCTTTCTTT. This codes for CASRGMNTEAFF.

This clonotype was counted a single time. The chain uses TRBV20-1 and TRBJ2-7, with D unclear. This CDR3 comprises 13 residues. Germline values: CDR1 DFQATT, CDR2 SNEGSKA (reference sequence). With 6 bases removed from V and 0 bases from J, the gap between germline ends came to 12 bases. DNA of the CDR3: TGCAGTGCGTCCCCGAGGACCTCCTACGAGCAGTACTTC. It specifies CSASPRTSYEQYF.

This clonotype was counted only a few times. In DNA, the CDR3 is TGTGCTAGTGGCAGGGGGTACGAGCAGTACTTC. Translation: CASGRGYEQYF. The chain recombines TRBV12-5 with TRBJ2-7, with TRBD1 matching over 7 bases. Per germline, CDR1 LGHNT and CDR2 FRNRAP. This CDR3 contains 11 residues. V lost 6 bases and J lost 4; bases outside the gene matches: 0. Looking up the rest from reference TRBV12-5 and TRBJ2-7 gives the full variable domain: DARVTQTPRHKVTEMGQEVTMRCQPILGHNTVFWYRQTMMQGLELLAYFRNRAPLDDSGMPKDRFSAEMPDATLATLKIQPSEPRDSAVYFCASGRGYEQYFGPGTRLTVT.

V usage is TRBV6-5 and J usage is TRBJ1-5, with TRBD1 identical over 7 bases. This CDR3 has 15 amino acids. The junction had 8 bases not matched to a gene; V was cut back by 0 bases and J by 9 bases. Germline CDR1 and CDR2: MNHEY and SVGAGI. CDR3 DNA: TGTGCCAGCAGTTACTCCGGCCGGAGGGGGCGGCCCCAGCATTTT. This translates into CASSYSGRRGRPQHF.

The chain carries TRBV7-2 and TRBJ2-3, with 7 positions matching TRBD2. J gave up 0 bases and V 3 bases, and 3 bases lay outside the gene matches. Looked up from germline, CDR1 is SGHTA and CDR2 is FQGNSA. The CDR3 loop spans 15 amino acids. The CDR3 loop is CASSFTSASTDTQYF. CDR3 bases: TGTGCCAGCAGCTTTACTAGCGCTAGCACAGATACGCAGTATTTT.

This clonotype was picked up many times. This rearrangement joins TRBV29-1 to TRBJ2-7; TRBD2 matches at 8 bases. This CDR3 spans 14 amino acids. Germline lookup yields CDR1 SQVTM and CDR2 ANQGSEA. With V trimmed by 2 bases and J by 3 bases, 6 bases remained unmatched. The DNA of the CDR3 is TGCAGCGTTGAAACCAGCGGGAGCAACTACGAGCAGTACTTC. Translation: CSVETSGSNYEQYF.

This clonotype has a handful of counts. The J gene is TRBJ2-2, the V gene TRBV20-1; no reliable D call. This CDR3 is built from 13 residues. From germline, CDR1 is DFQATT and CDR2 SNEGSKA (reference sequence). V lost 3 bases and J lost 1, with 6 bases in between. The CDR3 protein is CSARTENTGELFF. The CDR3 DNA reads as TGCAGTGCTAGGACCGAGAACACCGGGGAGCTGTTTTTT.